This T cell receptor beta chain came from a study of T-cell reconstitution after alpha-beta-depleted transplantation in children (dated by TCRdb to between 2015 and 2016). Regarding the complete study: Using TCR repertoire profiling, the study followed T-cell immune reconstitution in a quantitative way in children after TCRalphabeta/CD19-depleted allogeneic hematopoietic cell transplantation.

In its sample, this clonotype was seen many times. Its antigen has not been determined. No base-level quality is on record; no much larger clone is a single base apart. The receptor library was made with PCR. Sequencing was performed on an Illumina HiSeq 2500. TCR library preparation used molecular barcoding, with unique molecular identifiers applied to normalize quantification of the TCRbeta repertoire. TCRdb reprocessed the public reads (quality trimming at Q25 with fastp, clone calling with MiXCR) and kept in-frame beta chains. Entries that share a CDR3 protein sequence are merged under the most common genes and DNA. For this sample the table gives approximately 490,000 distinct CDR3 sequences, of which approximately 10% were detected only once. Around 2% of the sample goes to the ten largest clones. The treatment or condition tag for this specimen amounts to: allogeneic hematopoietic cell transplantation with graft depleted of TCRalphabeta T cells and CD19 B cells. The transplant recipients were children given TCRalphabeta/CD19-depleted allogeneic hematopoietic cell grafts.

Overall study results and their limits: The frequencies of hyperexpanded clones fell over the following months, and after one year, T-cell counts and TCRbeta diversity were mostly attributed to newly produced T cells. In some patients, high TCRbeta diversity at day 60 was attributed to recipient T cells and intrathymic progenitors that had survived conditioning. The apparently early recovery of alphabetaT-cell counts about two months after transplant reportedly depended on only several hundred rapidly expanded clones that came from non-depleted graft cells.

The CDR1 and CDR2 encoded by the germline V gene are SGHTA and FQGNSA. V is shortened by 0 bases, J by 4 bases, and the region joining them spans 9 bases. From cysteine to phenylalanine, the CDR3 is 14 amino acids long. Only the CDR3 part of the read is kept: 42 bases, read in frame from the first base. The input for sequencing was PBMCs, taken before TCRalphabeta/CD19-depleted stem cell transplant. The source is a child aged 2 to 15 with inherited bone marrow failure, due to receive a stem cell transplant. The chain is encoded by TRBV7-2 joined to TRBJ1-2; no D segment can be confidently identified. In nucleotide form, the sequence is TGTGCCAGCAGCTTAGCTACGGGGAGCTATGGCTACACCTTC. Its translation is CASSLATGSYGYTF.